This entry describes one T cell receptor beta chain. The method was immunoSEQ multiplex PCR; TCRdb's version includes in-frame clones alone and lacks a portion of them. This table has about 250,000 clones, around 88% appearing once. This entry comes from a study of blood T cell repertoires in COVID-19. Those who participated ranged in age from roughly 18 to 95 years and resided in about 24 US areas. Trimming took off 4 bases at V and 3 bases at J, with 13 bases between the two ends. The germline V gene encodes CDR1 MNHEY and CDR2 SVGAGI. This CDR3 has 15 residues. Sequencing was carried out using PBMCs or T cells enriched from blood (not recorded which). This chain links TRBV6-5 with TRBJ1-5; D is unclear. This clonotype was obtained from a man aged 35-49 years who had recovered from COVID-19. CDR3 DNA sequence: TGTGCCAGCAGTTTGGGCTTGCACGACAATCAGCCCCAGCATTTT. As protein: CASSLGLHDNQPQHF.